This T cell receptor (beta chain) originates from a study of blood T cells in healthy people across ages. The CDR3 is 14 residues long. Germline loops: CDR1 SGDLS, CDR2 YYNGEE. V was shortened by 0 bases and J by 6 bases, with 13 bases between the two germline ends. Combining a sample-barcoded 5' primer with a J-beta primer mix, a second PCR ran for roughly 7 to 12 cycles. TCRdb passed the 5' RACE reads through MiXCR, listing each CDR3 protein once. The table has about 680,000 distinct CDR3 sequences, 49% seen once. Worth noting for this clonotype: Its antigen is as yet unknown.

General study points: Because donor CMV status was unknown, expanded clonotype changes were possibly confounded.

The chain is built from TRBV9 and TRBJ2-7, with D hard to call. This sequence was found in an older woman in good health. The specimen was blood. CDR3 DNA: TGTGCCAGCAGCGTAGGGCAGATAGCCTCCGAGCAGTACTTC. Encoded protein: CASSVGQIASEQYF.